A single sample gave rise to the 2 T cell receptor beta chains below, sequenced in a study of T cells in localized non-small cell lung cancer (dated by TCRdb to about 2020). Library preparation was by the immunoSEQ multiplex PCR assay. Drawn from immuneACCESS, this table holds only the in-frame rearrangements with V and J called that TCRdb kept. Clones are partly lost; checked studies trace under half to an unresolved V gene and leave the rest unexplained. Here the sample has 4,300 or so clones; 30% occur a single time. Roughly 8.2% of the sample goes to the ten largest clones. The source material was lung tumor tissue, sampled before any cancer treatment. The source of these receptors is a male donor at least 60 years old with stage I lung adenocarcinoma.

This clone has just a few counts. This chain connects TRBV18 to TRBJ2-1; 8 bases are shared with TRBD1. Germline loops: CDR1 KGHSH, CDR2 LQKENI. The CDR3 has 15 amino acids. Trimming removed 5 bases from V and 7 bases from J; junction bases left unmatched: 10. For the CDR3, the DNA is TGTGCCAGCTCAGAGGGACAGGCCCCCTTGAATGAGCAGTTCTTC. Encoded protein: CASSEGQAPLNEQFF.

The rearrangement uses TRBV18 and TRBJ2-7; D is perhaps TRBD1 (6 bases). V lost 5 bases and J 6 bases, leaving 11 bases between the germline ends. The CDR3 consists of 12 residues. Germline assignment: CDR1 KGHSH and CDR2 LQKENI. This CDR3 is CASSKQGSEQYF. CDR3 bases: TGTGCCAGCTCAAAACAGGGCTCCGAGCAGTACTTC.